Presented here are 23 T cell receptor beta chains from one specimen sequenced in a study of technical replicates of blood from a few donors. Method: immunoSEQ multiplex PCR; TCRdb's copy keeps in-frame clones and lacks some. Of more than 90,000 clones listed, over 95% are singletons. Material: T cells isolated from PBMCs. Receptors were obtained from a human donor in good health.

The V gene is TRBV7-6, the J gene TRBJ2-1, with D perhaps matching TRBD1 (6 bases). The CDR3 has 15 residues. V was cut by 3 bases and J by 9 bases, with 18 bases left in between. Looked up from germline, CDR1 is SGHVS and CDR2 is FNYEAQ. The CDR3 nucleotides read TGTGCCAGCAGCTTGCCCTATCGAACAGGGAGTGAGCAGTTCTTC. Its translation is CASSLPYRTGSEQFF.

The chain joins TRBV6-5 to TRBJ1-2; TRBD1 aligns across 10 bases. The germline V gene has CDR1 MNHEY and CDR2 SVGAGI. The CDR3 is made up of 15 amino acids. Trimming took 8 bases from V and 4 from J; bases not matched to a gene: 10. The chain's CDR3 is CASQHAGQGLYGYTF. The CDR3 DNA is TGTGCCAGCCAACACGCGGGACAGGGGCTCTATGGCTACACCTTC.

The genes are TRBV7-6 and TRBJ2-1; a weak D match, TRBD1 (5 bases). Germline-derived CDR1 and CDR2 are SGHVS and FNYEAQ. There are 15 residues in the CDR3. Trimming left V 0 bases short and J 4 bases short, with 10 bases between. The CDR3 nucleotides read TGTGCCAGCAGCTTAGCAGGGGCTAAATACAATGAGCAGTTCTTC. Amino acids: CASSLAGAKYNEQFF.

The chain recombines TRBV4-1 with TRBJ2-1; 7 positions agree with TRBD1. This CDR3 region has 17 residues. The V gene's germline CDR1 is MGHRA and CDR2 YSYEKL. With 1 base clipped from V and 6 bases from J, the junction kept 12 bases outside the gene matches. The CDR3 is CASSQVPGTAEGNEQFF. In nucleotides, the CDR3 is TGCGCCAGCAGCCAAGTCCCCGGGACAGCCGAGGGCAATGAGCAGTTCTTC.

The V call is TRBV7-6, the J call TRBJ1-6; no definite D call. The CDR3 extends over 14 amino acids. CDR1 and CDR2 from the germline V gene are SGHVS and FNYEAQ. Trimming took 5 bases from V and 9 from J, leaving 14 bases between them. For the CDR3, the DNA is TGTGCCAGCAGCCCAACGGGGTGGGTTTCACCCCTCCACTTT. It encodes CASSPTGWVSPLHF.

The chain uses TRBV2 and TRBJ2-7, with TRBD1 matching over 7 bases. V gave up 4 bases and J gave up 2 bases; unmatched junction bases: 5. This CDR3 comprises 14 residues. CDR1 SNHLY and CDR2 FYNNEI come from the germline V gene. The CDR3 loop reads CASSARQGAYEQYF. The DNA for the CDR3 is TGTGCCAGCAGTGCCCGACAGGGAGCCTACGAGCAGTACTTC.

V is TRBV20-1 and J is TRBJ2-3; D not certain. Germline V CDR1 and CDR2: DFQATT, SNEGSKA (reference sequence). This CDR3 region has 9 residues. The CDR3 spells CTLGDTQYF. The CDR3 coding sequence is TGCACTCTCGGGGATACGCAGTATTTT.

The chain has TRBV28 and TRBJ2-1, with 9 bases lining up with TRBD2. Germline V gene lookup returns CDR1 MDHEN and CDR2 SYDVKM. The junction had 14 bases not matched to a gene; V was cut back by 3 bases and J by 8 bases. The CDR3 has 17 amino acids. CDR3 in amino acids: CASSLRVGAGGFYEQFF. CDR3 sequence (DNA): TGTGCCAGCAGTTTGCGAGTCGGGGCGGGAGGGTTCTATGAGCAGTTCTTC.

The chain links TRBV28 to TRBJ1-4; D is unclear. There are 15 residues in the CDR3. Germline V gene sequence: CDR1 MDHEN, CDR2 SYDVKM. The ends were cut back, 4 bases at V and 0 bases at J, with 9 bases in the middle. The CDR3 DNA reads TGTGCCAGCAGTTCAGATTCTGCAACTAATGAAAAACTGTTTTTT. It translates to CASSSDSATNEKLFF.

This chain links TRBV28 with TRBJ2-1; 13 bases map to TRBD2. This CDR3 has 17 amino acids. Per the germline V gene, CDR1 is MDHEN and CDR2 is SYDVKM. The V gene end was trimmed by 3 bases and the J gene end by 9 bases; junction bases not matched to a gene: 11. As DNA, the CDR3 is TGTGCCAGCAGTTTGTGGGAACTAGCGGGAGGGCCAGGTGAGCAGTTCTTC. Protein sequence: CASSLWELAGGPGEQFF.

This sequence joins TRBV7-9 and TRBJ2-7; D is unclear. The CDR3 is made up of 11 amino acids. Germline loops: CDR1 SEHNR, CDR2 FQNEAQ (reference sequence). With 6 bases removed from V and 7 bases from J, the gap between germline ends came to 10 bases. CDR3 DNA: TGTGCCAGCAGGTCGTCCGGGGAGCAGTACTTC. It encodes CASRSSGEQYF.

The chain combines TRBV10-3 with TRBJ2-3; 11 nucleotides align to TRBD2. The CDR3 covers 16 residues. Germline V CDR1 and CDR2: ENHRY, SYGVKD. Trimming took 0 bases from V and 5 from J; bases not matched to a gene: 4. This chain's CDR3 is CAISESLAGGGDTQYF. CDR3 sequence (DNA): TGTGCCATCAGTGAGTCCCTAGCGGGAGGTGGAGATACGCAGTATTTT.

This clone was observed a few times. The chain combines TRBV5-4 with TRBJ1-1; possibly TRBD1 for D (5 bases). The CDR3 loop spans 14 amino acids. The germline gives CDR1 SGHNT, CDR2 YYREEE (reference sequence). The V gene lost 4 bases and the J gene lost 7 bases, with 17 bases spanning the gap. This CDR3 is CASSTAGPIIEAFF. The DNA of the CDR3 is TGTGCCAGCAGCACCGCGGGGCCAATCATTGAAGCTTTCTTT.

CDR3 nucleotides: TGTGCCAGCAGCTTAGTCGGGGGTTCGGAGCAGTACTTC. It is translated as CASSLVGGSEQYF. V is TRBV11-2 and J is TRBJ2-7; D possibly corresponds to TRBD2 (6 bases). V lost 1 base and J lost 7, with 11 bases in between. The germline V gene encodes CDR1 SGHAT and CDR2 FQNNGV. This CDR3 has 13 amino acids.

The V gene is TRBV25-1, the J gene TRBJ2-5; 11 nucleotides match TRBD2. The J segment lost 4 bases and the V segment lost 4 bases, leaving 8 bases of the junction unmatched. Looked up from germline, CDR1 is MGHDK and CDR2 is SYGVNS. The CDR3 sequence is 16 residues long. CDR3 in amino acids: CASSVPSGRFPETQYF. DNA of the CDR3: TGTGCCAGCAGTGTTCCTAGCGGGAGGTTTCCAGAGACCCAGTACTTC.

CDR3 in DNA: TGTGCCAGTAGTATAGGTGGGACTGCCTACGAGCAGTACTTC. This codes for CASSIGGTAYEQYF. The rearrangement joins TRBV19 to TRBJ2-7; D is possibly TRBD2 (6 bases). V lost 1 base to trimming and J lost 2 bases, with 9 bases between them. Germline CDR1 is LNHDA and CDR2 is SQIVND (reference sequence). The CDR3 has 14 residues.

The J gene is TRBJ1-5, the V gene TRBV7-9; 7 nucleotides agree with TRBD1. The CDR3 has 14 amino acids. V lost 7 bases and J lost 4; bases outside the gene matches: 7. Per the germline V gene, CDR1 is SEHNR and CDR2 is FQNEAQ (reference sequence). For the CDR3, the DNA is TGTGCCAGCACCCCAACAGGGGTTAATCAGCCCCAGCATTTT. Its protein product is CASTPTGVNQPQHF. Drawing the rest from reference TRBV7-9 and TRBJ1-5, the complete variable domain is DTGVSQNPRHKITKRGQNVTFRCDPISEHNRLYWYRQTLGQGPEFLTYFQNEAQLEKSRLLSDRFSAERPKGSFSTLEIQRTEQGDSAMYLCASTPTGVNQPQHFGDGTRLSIL.

The rearrangement uses TRBV4-1 and TRBJ1-3; D is uncertain. V gave up 1 base and J gave up 0 bases, with 10 bases separating them. This CDR3 region has 16 residues. The germline gives CDR1 MGHRA, CDR2 YSYEKL. The CDR3 spells CASSQVVRDSGNTIYF. The CDR3 DNA follows: TGCGCCAGCAGCCAAGTCGTGAGGGACTCTGGAAACACCATATATTTT.

The chain combines TRBV11-1 with TRBJ1-1; 7 positions agree with TRBD1. The J segment lost 0 bases and the V segment lost 5 bases, leaving 12 bases of the junction unmatched. CDR1 and CDR2 (germline): SGHAT, FQDESV (reference sequence). The CDR3 runs 17 residues. As DNA, the CDR3 is TGTGCCAGCAGCATAAGGGAAAGGACAGGAGTGAACACTGAAGCTTTCTTT. Protein product: CASSIRERTGVNTEAFF.

The chain links TRBV11-3 to TRBJ1-4; 9 bases line up with TRBD1. This CDR3 contains 13 residues. The germline CDR1 and CDR2 sequences are SGHNT and YENEEA. With V trimmed by 7 bases and J by 8 bases, 5 bases remained unmatched. The CDR3 spells CASMGQGNEKLFF. The CDR3 DNA reads as TGTGCCAGCATGGGACAGGGAAACGAAAAACTGTTTTTT.

In the case of this clone: Other DNA sequences within the sample encode an identical CDR3. This sequence joins TRBV9 and TRBJ2-7; 9 bases match TRBD2. J gave up 5 bases and V 2 bases, and 5 bases lay outside the gene matches. Germline loops: CDR1 SGDLS, CDR2 YYNGEE. The CDR3 is made up of 14 amino acids. The CDR3 sequence is CASSVTGTSNEQYF. The CDR3 nucleotides are TGTGCCAGCAGCGTCACTGGGACTAGCAACGAGCAGTACTTC.

The chain employs TRBV19 and TRBJ2-4; no definite D call. Germline V gene lookup returns CDR1 LNHDA and CDR2 SQIVND (reference sequence). Trimming took 8 bases from V and 0 from J, leaving 17 bases between them. CDR3 length equals 16 residues. In nucleotides, the CDR3 is TGTGCCAGTTCCCTCAGCTCCCAGGTAGCCAAAAACATTCAGTACTTC. It codes for CASSLSSQVAKNIQYF.

The rearrangement joins TRBV29-1 to TRBJ1-1; 8 nucleotides agree with TRBD1. In germline, CDR1 is SQVTM, CDR2 ANQGSEA. V lost 4 bases and J lost 7; bases outside the gene matches: 5. The CDR3 has 12 amino acids. CDR3 sequence: CSVAGQGGEAFF. CDR3 in DNA: TGCAGCGTTGCTGGACAGGGCGGTGAAGCTTTCTTT.